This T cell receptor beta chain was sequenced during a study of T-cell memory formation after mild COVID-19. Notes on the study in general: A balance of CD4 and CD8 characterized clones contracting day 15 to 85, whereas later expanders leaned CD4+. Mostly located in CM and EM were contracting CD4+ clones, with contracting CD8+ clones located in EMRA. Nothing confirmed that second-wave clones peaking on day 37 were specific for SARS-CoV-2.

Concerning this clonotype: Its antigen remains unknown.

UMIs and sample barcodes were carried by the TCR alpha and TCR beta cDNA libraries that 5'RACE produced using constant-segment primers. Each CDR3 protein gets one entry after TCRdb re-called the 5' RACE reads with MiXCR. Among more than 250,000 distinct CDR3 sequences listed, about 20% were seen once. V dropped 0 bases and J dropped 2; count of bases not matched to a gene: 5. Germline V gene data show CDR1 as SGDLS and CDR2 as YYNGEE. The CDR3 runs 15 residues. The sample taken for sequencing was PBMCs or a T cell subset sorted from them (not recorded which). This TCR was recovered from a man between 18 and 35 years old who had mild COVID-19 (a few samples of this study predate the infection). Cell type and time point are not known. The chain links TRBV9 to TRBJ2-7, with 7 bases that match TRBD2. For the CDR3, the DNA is TGTGCCAGCAGCGTAGGGTTCAGCGGGGCCTACGAGCAGTACTTC. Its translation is CASSVGFSGAYEQYF. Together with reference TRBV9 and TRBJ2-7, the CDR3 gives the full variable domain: DSGVTQTPKHLITATGQRVTLRCSPRSGDLSVYWYQQSLDQGLQFLIQYYNGEERAKGNILERFSAQQFPDLHSELNLSSLELGDSALYFCASSVGFSGAYEQYFGPGTRLTVT.